The 28 T cell receptor beta chains presented below share a single source sample, sequenced in a study of beta chain features in type 1 diabetes. The sequenced template was cDNA made from the entire isolated RNA. Generated by immunoSEQ multiplex PCR, the TCRdb table keeps only in-frame clones and is missing some. Of some 900,000 clones listed, 17% were seen once; the top ten hold 0.02% to 0.03%. The sequenced sample was naive CD4+ T cells from blood. The receptors come from a woman between 18 and 29 years old in good health.

The chain links TRBV4-3 to TRBJ2-2; a weak D match, TRBD2 (6 bases). The length of the CDR3 is 19 residues. From germline, CDR1 is LGHNA and CDR2 YSLEER. Deletions cut 0 bases from V and 0 bases from J, with 17 bases between. The CDR3: CASSQDNRRGRSNTGELFF. CDR3 in DNA: TGCGCCAGCAGCCAAGATAATAGGAGGGGCCGTTCGAACACCGGGGAGCTGTTTTTT.

The CDR3 sequence: CASSLSTSGRASQFF. The DNA of the CDR3 is TGTGCCAGCAGTTTATCGACTAGCGGGAGGGCCAGTCAGTTCTTC. The chain carries TRBV27 and TRBJ2-1; 14 nucleotides align to TRBD2. The CDR3 loop spans 15 amino acids. The ends lost 0 bases at V and 13 bases at J; junction bases unmatched: 5. The germline V gene has CDR1 MNHEY and CDR2 SMNVEV (reference sequence).

The chain combines TRBV18 with TRBJ1-1; TRBD1 matches at 10 bases. Trimming removed 5 bases from V and 6 bases from J; junction bases left unmatched: 15. The CDR3 is 17 residues long. Per germline, CDR1 KGHSH and CDR2 LQKENI. CDR3 DNA: TGTGCCAGCTCATCCTTATCCGGGACAGGGGTCGGGGCTGAAGCTTTCTTT. Its protein product is CASSSLSGTGVGAEAFF.

The chain links TRBV4-2 to TRBJ1-1; D is perhaps TRBD1 (5 bases). Germline-derived CDR1 and CDR2 are LGHNA and YNFKEQ. V gave up 5 bases and J gave up 1 base, with 11 bases separating them. This CDR3 is 14 amino acids long. The CDR3 here is CASSYGGTNTEAFF. For the CDR3, the DNA is TGTGCCAGCAGCTATGGGGGGACGAACACTGAAGCTTTCTTT.

The chain's CDR3 is CASSQDLSLPGTSEQEQYF. The CDR3 nucleotides read TGCGCCAGCAGCCAAGATTTATCACTTCCCGGGACTAGCGAGCAAGAGCAGTACTTC. The rearrangement uses TRBV4-1 and TRBJ2-7; 10 bases agree with TRBD2. Germline V gene lookup returns CDR1 MGHRA and CDR2 YSYEKL. V lost 0 bases to trimming and J lost 7 bases; unmatched junction nucleotides: 18. The CDR3 extends over 19 amino acids.

This clone was seen a handful of times. This chain uses TRBV19 with TRBJ2-5; D possibly corresponds to TRBD1 (5 bases). V shed 3 bases and J shed 0 bases, with 14 bases lying between them. Germline CDR1 and CDR2: LNHDA and SQIVND (reference sequence). The CDR3 loop spans 16 amino acids. CDR3 sequence (DNA): TGTGCCAGTAGTATTGGCAGGGAATTGTACCAAGAGACCCAGTACTTC. This codes for CASSIGRELYQETQYF.

There are a few counts of this clone. The J gene is TRBJ1-5, the V gene TRBV28; no clear D gene. This CDR3 has 16 residues. CDR1 MDHEN and CDR2 SYDVKM come from the germline V gene. The germline V and J ends were trimmed by 1 base and 0 bases, with 10 bases remaining between them. The CDR3 here is CASSLFLSVSNQPQHF. Written as DNA, the CDR3 is TGTGCCAGCAGTTTATTTTTGTCGGTTAGCAATCAGCCCCAGCATTTT.

There are a few counts of this clone. V and J are TRBV5-4 and TRBJ2-5; 7 positions match TRBD1. The ends lost 10 bases at V and 2 bases at J; junction bases unmatched: 11. Germline CDR1 is SGHNT and CDR2 is YYREEE (reference sequence). This CDR3 is 14 amino acids long. For the CDR3, the DNA is TGTGCCCTCAGTCGAGGGACAGCTCAAGAGACCCAGTACTTC. This encodes CALSRGTAQETQYF. The whole variable domain, filled in from reference TRBV5-4 and TRBJ2-5, reads ETGVTQSPTHLIKTRGQQVTLRCSSQSGHNTVSWYQQALGQGPQFIFQYYREEENGRGNFPPRFSGLQFPNYSSELNVNALELDDSALYLCALSRGTAQETQYFGPGTRLLVL.

This chain joins TRBV7-2 and TRBJ2-3, with D possibly matching TRBD2 (6 bases). Germline V gene sequence: CDR1 SGHTA, CDR2 FQGNSA. V was cut by 6 bases and J by 3 bases, with 13 bases left in between. The CDR3 is made up of 14 amino acids. The CDR3 loop is CASRYRRGTDTQYF. The CDR3 nucleotides are TGTGCCAGCAGATACAGGAGGGGTACAGATACGCAGTATTTT.

The J gene is TRBJ2-3, the V gene TRBV7-2; unclear D gene. The V end was cut by 3 bases, the J end by 0 bases, with 7 bases between. The V gene's germline CDR1 is SGHTA and CDR2 FQGNSA. There are 14 residues in the CDR3. The CDR3: CASSFGHSTDTQYF. CDR3 DNA: TGTGCCAGCAGCTTCGGTCATAGCACAGATACGCAGTATTTT.

This sequence joins TRBV4-1 and TRBJ1-1, with TRBD1 matching over 7 bases. Losses at the gene ends were 4 bases for V and 1 base for J; bases not matched to a gene: 15. Germline assignment: CDR1 MGHRA and CDR2 YSYEKL. This CDR3 is 18 amino acids long. The CDR3 loop reads CASSPHGTATKANTEAFF. The CDR3 coding sequence is TGCGCCAGCAGCCCGCACGGGACAGCCACCAAAGCGAACACTGAAGCTTTCTTT.

The chain links TRBV6-5 to TRBJ2-1, with 10 bases lining up with TRBD2. The CDR3 consists of 16 residues. The junction had 8 bases not matched to a gene; V was cut back by 2 bases and J by 7 bases. From germline, CDR1 is MNHEY and CDR2 SVGAGI. The CDR3 loop is CASSYRSGRGRNEQFF. CDR3 coding DNA: TGTGCCAGCAGTTACCGGAGCGGGAGGGGTAGGAATGAGCAGTTCTTC.

This clone was detected a few times. V usage is TRBV7-2 and J usage is TRBJ2-3; perhaps D is TRBD1 or TRBD2 (5 bases each). The CDR3 spans 17 residues. The V and J ends lost 1 base and 0 bases respectively, with 14 bases between them. CDR1 and CDR2 from the germline V gene are SGHTA and FQGNSA. CDR3 DNA: TGTGCCAGCAGCTTAGTGGGGACCCCCGCTAGCACAGATACGCAGTATTTT. Amino acids: CASSLVGTPASTDTQYF.

This clone was seen a handful of times. This rearrangement joins TRBV7-2 to TRBJ2-7, with 15 bases identical to TRBD2. The germline V gene encodes CDR1 SGHTA and CDR2 FQGNSA. V lost 4 bases, J lost 5 bases, and 9 bases stayed unmatched. This CDR3 region has 17 residues. CDR3 loop: CASSSPAGTSGRNEQYF. For the CDR3, the DNA is TGTGCCAGCAGCTCGCCCGCGGGGACTAGCGGGAGGAACGAGCAGTACTTC.

This clone was seen a handful of times. V is TRBV5-6 and J is TRBJ2-2; 10 nucleotides match TRBD2. The germline V gene encodes CDR1 SGHDT and CDR2 YYEEEE. J gave up 4 bases and V 4 bases, and 4 bases lay outside the gene matches. The CDR3 runs 15 residues. The CDR3 DNA is TGTGCCAGCAGCCCTAGCGGGAGAGGCACCGGGGAGCTGTTTTTT. Amino acids: CASSPSGRGTGELFF.

The genes are TRBV19 and TRBJ1-3; D uncertain. The CDR3 covers 15 residues. V lost 3 bases and J 0 bases, leaving 9 bases between the germline ends. Germline values: CDR1 LNHDA, CDR2 SQIVND (reference sequence). The CDR3 sequence: CASSIRTGSGNTIYF. The DNA for the CDR3 is TGTGCCAGTAGTATCAGGACGGGCTCTGGAAACACCATATATTTT.

The chain combines TRBV11-2 with TRBJ2-4, with 7 bases lining up with TRBD1. In germline, CDR1 is SGHAT, CDR2 FQNNGV. After removal of 5 bases from V and 4 bases from J, the junction contained 11 bases not matched to a gene. The CDR3 is made up of 16 amino acids. DNA for the CDR3: TGTGCCAGCAGCAACTGGGACAGAAACTTTAAAAACATTCAGTACTTC. Translation gives CASSNWDRNFKNIQYF.

This clone has at least ten counts. This chain joins TRBV10-3 and TRBJ1-5; possible D gene TRBD1, 6 bases. Between the trimmed V and J ends, which lost 6 bases and 7 bases, there was a span of 13 bases. Per germline, CDR1 ENHRY and CDR2 SYGVKD. The CDR3 is made up of 13 amino acids. Here the CDR3 DNA reads TGTGCCATCAGCGGGACATCGGAGCAGCCCCAGCATTTT. Its protein product is CAISGTSEQPQHF.

V and J are TRBV7-2 and TRBJ2-1; 9 nucleotides align to TRBD2. Per the germline V gene, CDR1 is SGHTA and CDR2 is FQGNSA. The CDR3 runs to 18 residues. V lost 5 bases to trimming and J lost 0 bases; unmatched junction nucleotides: 11. The CDR3 is CASSARDSGRYSYNEQFF. DNA for the CDR3: TGTGCCAGCAGCGCTCGGGATAGCGGGAGATACTCCTACAATGAGCAGTTCTTC.

This clone was counted between two and nine times. The gene calls are TRBV6-6 and TRBJ2-4, with a possible D match to TRBD1 (6 bases). Germline values: CDR1 MNHNY, CDR2 SVGAGI (reference sequence). Trimming shortened V by 2 bases and J by 4 bases, and 15 bases separated the two germline ends. This CDR3 is 16 amino acids long. For the CDR3, the DNA is TGTGCCAGCAGTTACCCCGGGCGAGGACAGAAAAACATTCAGTACTTC. This gives the protein CASSYPGRGQKNIQYF.

The chain is built from TRBV4-1 and TRBJ2-1, with D maybe TRBD1 (5 bases). Germline V CDR1 and CDR2: MGHRA, YSYEKL. Trimming removed 0 bases at V and 9 bases at J, with 18 bases between. The CDR3 runs 16 residues. CDR3 region: CASSQDELTEYSEQFF. The CDR3 region has the DNA TGCGCCAGCAGCCAAGATGAACTGACAGAGTATTCTGAGCAGTTCTTC.

To note about this clone: This sample includes further DNA sequences coding for the same CDR3. The chain uses TRBV28 and TRBJ1-2; 8 nucleotides agree with TRBD1. Trimming cost V 5 bases and J 4 bases; bases outside gene matches: 6. CDR3 length equals 14 residues. In germline, CDR1 is MDHEN, CDR2 SYDVKM. DNA for the CDR3: TGTGCCAGCAGTCCAGGGACAGGCCGCTATGGCTACACCTTC. Encoded protein: CASSPGTGRYGYTF.

The chain combines TRBV7-9 with TRBJ2-2; no clear D gene. V gave up 5 bases and J gave up 9 bases, with 13 bases separating them. CDR1 and CDR2 from the germline V gene are SEHNR and FQNEAQ (reference sequence). This CDR3 spans 13 amino acids. The CDR3 loop is CASSQDRSRELFF. As DNA, the CDR3 is TGTGCCAGCAGCCAAGATCGCAGCAGGGAGCTGTTTTTT.

The gene calls are TRBV7-9 and TRBJ2-1; D is uncertain. Deletions cut 1 base from V and 0 bases from J, with 7 bases between. The CDR3 extends over 15 amino acids. Germline CDR1 is SEHNR and CDR2 is FQNEAQ (reference sequence). The CDR3 DNA is TGTGCCAGCAGCTTAGGTTCGAGCTCCTACAATGAGCAGTTCTTC. Residues: CASSLGSSSYNEQFF.

The J gene is TRBJ2-1, the V gene TRBV7-9; D is tentatively TRBD1 or TRBD2 (5 bases each). This CDR3 is built from 13 residues. Deletions cut 7 bases from V and 6 bases from J, with 13 bases between. Per germline, CDR1 SEHNR and CDR2 FQNEAQ (reference sequence). The CDR3 DNA is TGTGCCAGCACCCTCCAGGGAGTCAATGAGCAGTTCTTC. This sequence encodes CASTLQGVNEQFF.

This clone came up a few times. The chain employs TRBV25-1 and TRBJ2-2, with D perhaps matching TRBD1 or TRBD2 (6 bases each). Germline V gene lookup returns CDR1 MGHDK and CDR2 SYGVNS. CDR3 length equals 14 residues. V lost 3 bases, J lost 5 bases, and 10 bases lay in between. CDR3 loop: CASSEGGWTGELFF. The CDR3 DNA reads TGTGCCAGCAGTGAGGGGGGCTGGACCGGGGAGCTGTTTTTT.

A few counts support this clone. The chain couples TRBV15 to TRBJ2-2; 11 bases match TRBD2. The germline V gene has CDR1 LNHNV and CDR2 YYDKDF (reference sequence). V was clipped by 1 base and J by 4 bases; unmatched bases: 2. The CDR3 loop spans 16 amino acids. The CDR3 spells CATSRGSGRATGELFF. The DNA for the CDR3 is TGTGCCACCAGCAGAGGTAGCGGGAGGGCCACCGGGGAGCTGTTTTTT.

The chain links TRBV19 to TRBJ2-1; 13 nucleotides line up with TRBD2. Per the germline V gene, CDR1 is LNHDA and CDR2 is SQIVND (reference sequence). The CDR3 spans 15 residues. The junction had 4 bases not matched to a gene; V was cut back by 1 base and J by 10 bases. In DNA form, the CDR3 reads TGTGCCAGTAGTATAGGGACTAGCGGGAGTGGAGAGCAGTTCTTC. The encoded protein is CASSIGTSGSGEQFF.